This T cell receptor beta chain was recorded in a study of T cells in Graves' hyperthyroidism and ophthalmopathy. TCR beta CDR3 sequences were amplified from RNA transcripts. Carried out on the TCR CDR3, a first-round RT-PCR used the HTBI primer set. TCRdb recomputed calls from the multiplex PCR reads with MiXCR, one row per CDR3 protein. In the table there are 750,000 to 900,000 distinct CDR3 sequences, 38% of which are singletons. V was pared by 1 base and J by 0 bases, with 14 bases between. CDR3 length: 16 residues. In germline, CDR1 is SGHDT, CDR2 YYEEEE. This clonotype is a singleton in its sample. Uncontrolled infection, other autoimmune disease, pregnancy or lactation led to exclusion. Extraction of PBMCs used roughly 9.4 ml of fresh peripheral blood.

The specimen was blood. The receptor was derived from a man aged 18 to 35 with Graves' hyperthyroidism. The V gene is TRBV5-6, the J gene TRBJ2-7; maybe TRBD2 (6 bases). The CDR3 DNA reads as TGTGCCAGCAGCTTGAGTTACGGGGGTGACTCCTACGAGCAGTACTTC. Its protein product is CASSLSYGGDSYEQYF.